The present TCR beta chain was sequenced within a study of OX40 agonist ivuxolimab in advanced cancers. The table came from immunoSEQ multiplex PCR; TCRdb's copy has only in-frame clones and leaves some out. Among some 82,000 clones, 80% to 90% were seen once, and the ten largest hold about 0.76%. The germline V gene has CDR1 SNHLY and CDR2 FYNNEI. V was cut by 7 bases and J by 2 bases, with 6 bases left in between. CDR3 length equals 13 residues. The J gene is TRBJ1-6, the V gene TRBV2; D possibly corresponds to TRBD1 (5 bases). Material: CD4+ or CD8+ T cells sorted from blood, obtained in a trial of the OX40 agonist ivuxolimab. This TCR was recovered from an adult with an advanced solid tumor such as melanoma, head and neck, liver or kidney cancer. The CDR3 region is CASTGTYNSPLHF. Here the CDR3 DNA reads TGTGCCAGCACAGGGACCTATAATTCACCCCTCCACTTT.